The clone carrying this T cell receptor (beta chain) was detected only a few times. What it binds is unknown. The sample originates from a study of regulatory T cells in long-lasting Graves disease. Across the study: The term persistent Graves' disease signified upward of 5 years on antithyroid drugs with positive TSH receptor antibodies.

Time point of the sample: persistent/refractory GD, antithyroid drugs over 5 years with positive TRAb. Extracted RNA from PBMCs served as the source of the TCR library. Libraries of TCR beta came from iRepertoire HTBI primers plus Arm-PCR of CDR3 regions. Source study methods: The study identified around 62 TRBV and approximately 14 TRBJ segments across samples. TCRdb re-called the multiplex PCR reads through MiXCR, storing one row per CDR3 protein. The V and J calls here are based on TCRdb, not the publication. The sample lists around 460,000 distinct CDR3 sequences, roughly 22% seen once, with about 12% in the top ten. CDR1 LNHDA and CDR2 SQIVND come from the germline V gene (reference sequence). J gave up 4 bases and V 4 bases, and 2 bases lay outside the gene matches. CDR3 length equals 14 residues. Regarding the study as a whole: Persistent cases of Graves' showed reduced TCR diversity relative to newly diagnosed patients. Among samples with persistent disease, TRBV28, TRBJ1-2 and TRBJ2-5 were favored.

The specimen was peripheral blood mononuclear cells (PBMCs), collected when the disease was refractory, from a patient treated with antithyroid drugs. The sequence came from a female donor with Graves disease. The chain carries TRBV19 and TRBJ2-7, with 12 bases fitting TRBD2. The CDR3 region is CASSTGTSGYEQYF. The CDR3, as DNA: TGTGCCAGTAGTACCGGGACTAGCGGGTACGAGCAGTACTTC.